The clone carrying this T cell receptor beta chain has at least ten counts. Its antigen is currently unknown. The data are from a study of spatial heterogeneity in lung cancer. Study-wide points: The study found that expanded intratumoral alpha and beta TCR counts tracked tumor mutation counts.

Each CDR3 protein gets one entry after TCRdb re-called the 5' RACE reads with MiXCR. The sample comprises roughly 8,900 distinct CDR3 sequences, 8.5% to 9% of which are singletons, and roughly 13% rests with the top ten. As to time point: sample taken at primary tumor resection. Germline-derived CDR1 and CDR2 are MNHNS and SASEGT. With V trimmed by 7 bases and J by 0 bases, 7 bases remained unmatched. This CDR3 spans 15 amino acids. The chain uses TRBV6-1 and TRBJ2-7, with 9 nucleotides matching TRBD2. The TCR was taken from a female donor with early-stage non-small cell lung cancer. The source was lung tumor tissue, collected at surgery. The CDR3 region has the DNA TGTGCCAGCACCAAGGAAGCGGGGGGCTCCTACGAGCAGTACTTC. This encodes CASTKEAGGSYEQYF.